This TCR beta chain was captured by sequencing in a study of T cell repertoires in cytomegalovirus infection. For the study at large: Evidence of both CMV infection and a matching HLA type came from public TCR beta signatures. Study-level points and caveats: Of the TCR beta families, the public ones yielded a cumulative frequency that identified carriers of CMV plus the relevant HLA. In two of eight donors, the top clonotype was HLA-C-restricted CMV-specific.

TCRdb re-called the reads through MiXCR, storing one row per CDR3 protein. This table has more than 350,000 distinct CDR3 sequences, 30% to 40% appearing once. This clonotype came up a few times. Its antigen is unknown. Germline V CDR1 and CDR2: SGHVS, FNYEAQ. Deletions cut 4 bases from V and 5 bases from J, with 12 bases between. The CDR3 length is 14 residues. Sequenced: PBMCs. This TCR was sampled from a human donor in good health (CMV status not recorded). Some clones in this sample may be carry-over from other donors' samples. The chain combines TRBV7-6 with TRBJ2-1; no reliable D call. The CDR3 spells CASSSNGPDNEQFF. The DNA for the CDR3 is TGTGCCAGCAGCTCGAACGGACCGGACAATGAGCAGTTCTTC. The full variable domain, with the rest looked up from reference TRBV7-6 and TRBJ2-1, is GAGVSQSPRYKVTKRGQDVALRCDPISGHVSLYWYRQALGQGPEFLTYFNYEAQQDKSGLPNDRFSAERPEGSISTLTIQRTEQRDSAMYRCASSSNGPDNEQFFGPGTRLTVL.